This TCR beta chain was captured by sequencing in a study of blood T cell repertoires in COVID-19. Study-wide background: Spain, Italy and the United States supplied samples that represented acute and convalescent COVID-19. In each case, the material was cDNA or gDNA derived from T cells, B-cell-depleted T cells, or PBMCs.

Generated by immunoSEQ multiplex PCR, the TCRdb table keeps only in-frame clones and is missing some. The sample has approximately 250,000 clones; 80% to 90% are singletons. CDR3 size: 16 residues. V lost 4 bases, J lost 3 bases, and 9 bases stayed unmatched. Germline values: CDR1 SGHDT, CDR2 YYEEEE. The sequenced sample consisted of peripheral blood. The genes are TRBV5-6 and TRBJ2-7; 11 nucleotides align to TRBD2. This receptor was taken from a man aged 40-49 years with acute or convalescent COVID-19. CDR3 DNA sequence: TGTGCCAGCAGCGGGTCTAGCGGGGGGAACTTCTACGAGCAGTACTTC. Translated: CASSGSSGGNFYEQYF.